A selection of T cell receptor beta chains follows, all from one sample in a study of T cells in Graves' hyperthyroidism and ophthalmopathy. TCRdb reprocessed the multiplex PCR reads with MiXCR, giving one entry per CDR3 protein. The repertoire holds some 250,000 distinct CDR3 sequences, with roughly 15% as singletons. Source material: blood. The receptors come from a woman aged 40 to 50 with Graves' hyperthyroidism that later progressed to Graves' ophthalmopathy. Both conserved end residues are part of each CDR3. D genes are given only for firm matches. Not all rows give a size; the values are once, few, many and, for expanded clones, a class.

D gene	V gene	clone size	J gene	CDR3 protein	CDR3 DNA
TRBD1	TRBV27	many	TRBJ2-5	CASSLGTGGLETQYF	TGTGCCAGCAGCCTCGGGACAGGGGGGTTGGAGACCCAGTACTTC
-	TRBV20-1	many	TRBJ2-7	CSARKGVGGSSYEQYF	TGCAGTGCTAGGAAGGGCGTCGGGGGTAGCTCCTACGAGCAGTACTTC
TRBD1	TRBV7-9	many	TRBJ2-1	CASSFRQGDLEQFF	TGTGCCAGCAGCTTCCGACAGGGTGACCTTGAGCAGTTCTTC
TRBD1	TRBV20-1	many	TRBJ2-7	CSARRQGADEQYF	TGCAGTGCGCGACGACAGGGGGCTGACGAGCAGTACTTC
TRBD1	TRBV2	-	TRBJ1-2	CASSLGQGHGYTF	TGTGCCAGCAGCCTAGGACAGGGTCACGGCTACACCTTC
-	TRBV19	many	TRBJ1-1	CASTNLGTAGAFF	TGTGCCAGTACAAACCTCGGGACGGCTGGAGCTTTCTTT
TRBD2	TRBV12-3/TRBV12-4	many	TRBJ2-7	CASSLSGLGGYEQYF	TGTGCCAGCAGTTTGTCGGGACTAGGGGGCTACGAGCAGTACTTC
TRBD2	TRBV28	many	TRBJ2-5	CASSYPGLAGMYQETQYF	TGTGCCAGCAGTTACCCGGGACTAGCGGGAATGTACCAAGAGACCCAGTACTTC
-	TRBV30	many	TRBJ2-1	CAWTSLVNEQFF	TGTGCCTGGACGTCGTTGGTGAATGAGCAGTTCTTC
TRBD1	TRBV20-1	many	TRBJ2-7	CSAQSGPGQGSYEQYF	TGCAGTGCCCAGTCCGGACCGGGACAGGGCTCCTACGAGCAGTACTTC
-	TRBV27	many	TRBJ1-5	CASSSLDGPWAPQHF	TGTGCCAGCAGTTCCCTGGACGGGCCCTGGGCGCCCCAGCATTTT
-	TRBV3-1	many	TRBJ2-4	CASSQTSHSGKNIQYF	TGTGCCAGCAGTCAGACATCCCATAGTGGCAAAAACATTCAGTACTTC
-	TRBV2	many	TRBJ1-1	CASTPGWGRDTEAFF	TGTGCCAGCACCCCGGGCTGGGGGCGGGACACTGAAGCTTTCTTT
TRBD2	TRBV2	-	TRBJ2-2	CASSRRGLAGGVFDTGELFF	TGTGCCAGCAGCCGTCGAGGACTAGCGGGAGGGGTTTTCGACACCGGGGAGCTGTTTTTT
-	TRBV20-1	many	TRBJ1-5	CSARDRQGGGQPQHF	TGCAGTGCTAGAGATCGGCAGGGAGGTGGTCAGCCCCAGCATTTT
TRBD2	TRBV6-1	many	TRBJ2-7	CASRAGDPYEQYF	TGTGCCAGCAGAGCGGGGGATCCCTACGAGCAGTACTTC
-	TRBV4-2	few	TRBJ2-3	CASSQVKLGDTQYF	TGTGCCAGCAGCCAAGTGAAGCTCGGAGATACGCAGTATTTT
-	TRBV19	many	TRBJ1-1	CASTKTTGGDRAEAFF	TGTGCCAGTACCAAAACCACGGGCGGGGATCGGGCTGAAGCTTTCTTT
-	TRBV6-1	many	TRBJ2-5	CASSEVGGKQETQYF	TGTGCCAGCAGTGAAGTGGGTGGCAAACAAGAGACCCAGTACTTC
TRBD2	TRBV27	-	TRBJ2-1	CASSSIGTSGYNEQFF	TGTGCCAGCAGTTCTATTGGGACTAGCGGCTACAATGAGCAGTTCTTC
-	TRBV18	many	TRBJ2-7	CASSPWGTGEQYF	TGTGCCAGCTCACCCTGGGGAACAGGCGAGCAGTACTTC
-	TRBV9	-	TRBJ2-3	CASSTRAPRTDTQYF	TGTGCCAGCAGCACACGGGCTCCCCGCACAGATACGCAGTATTTT
-	TRBV3-1	many	TRBJ2-1	CASSRRMVESSYNEQFF	TGTGCCAGCAGCCGGAGGATGGTTGAAAGCTCCTACAATGAGCAGTTCTTC
TRBD2	TRBV6-4	few	TRBJ2-3	CASRKSGSDTQYF	TGTGCCAGTAGGAAGAGCGGGAGTGATACGCAGTATTTT
-	TRBV12-3/TRBV12-4	few	TRBJ1-4	CASRKDRATNEKLFF	TGTGCCAGCAGAAAAGACAGAGCAACTAATGAAAAACTGTTTTTT
TRBD1	TRBV6-1	many	TRBJ2-3	CASSEPGQGTDTQYF	TGTGCCAGCAGTGAACCAGGACAGGGCACAGATACGCAGTATTTT
-	TRBV28	once	TRBJ1-1	CASSPVVGTEAFF	TGTGCCAGCAGTCCCGTAGTGGGGACTGAAGCTTTCTTT
TRBD2	TRBV4-2	many	TRBJ2-1	CASSQVGGDEQFF	TGTGCCAGCAGCCAAGTTGGGGGGGATGAGCAGTTCTTC
-	TRBV28	-	TRBJ2-7	CASSLRLASSYEQYF	TGTGCCAGCAGTTTAAGGCTAGCGTCTTCCTACGAGCAGTACTTC
-	TRBV20-1	few	TRBJ1-3	CSAKDQGTGNTIYF	TGCAGTGCTAAGGACCAGGGCACTGGAAACACCATATATTTT
TRBD2	TRBV20-1	few	TRBJ2-3	CSAQTSGTDTQYF	TGCAGTGCCCAGACTAGCGGGACGGATACGCAGTATTTT
TRBD2	TRBV28	-	TRBJ2-7	CASSWTSGRSVWYEQYF	TGTGCCAGTTCTTGGACTAGCGGGAGATCTGTGTGGTACGAGCAGTACTTC
TRBD2	TRBV11-1	many	TRBJ2-7	CASSLRTSFFEQYF	TGTGCCAGCAGCCTACGGACTAGCTTCTTCGAGCAGTACTTC
-	TRBV6-1	many	TRBJ2-7	CASSEAYGSYEQYF	TGTGCCAGCAGTGAGGCGTACGGGTCCTACGAGCAGTACTTC
TRBD1	TRBV12-3/TRBV12-4	many	TRBJ1-2	CASSPTTGTMGYTF	TGTGCCAGCAGTCCAACGACAGGGACTATGGGCTACACCTTC
-	TRBV6-1	many	TRBJ2-3	CASRTALNPGPTADTQYF	TGTGCCAGCAGGACCGCCCTAAATCCGGGACCCACGGCCGATACGCAGTATTTT
-	TRBV29-1	few	TRBJ1-2	CSVDPFNYGYTF	TGCAGCGTTGACCCATTCAACTATGGCTACACCTTC
TRBD2	TRBV20-1	many	TRBJ2-2	CSARPTLAGVNTGELFF	TGCAGTGCTAGGCCTACTCTAGCGGGAGTGAACACCGGGGAGCTGTTTTTT
-	TRBV11-2	many	TRBJ2-3	CASSISFDTQYF	TGTGCCAGCAGCATCTCTTTCGATACGCAGTATTTT
-	TRBV29-1	many	TRBJ1-1	CSASPMGDTEAFF	TGCAGCGCAAGCCCCATGGGGGACACTGAAGCTTTCTTT
TRBD2	TRBV6-1	many	TRBJ2-7	CASSYNSGTSYEQYF	TGTGCCAGCAGTTATAATAGCGGGACATCCTACGAGCAGTACTTC
TRBD2	TRBV20-1	many	TRBJ2-2	CSASSPATGGSPGELFF	TGCAGTGCTAGTTCCCCTGCCACGGGCGGGAGTCCCGGGGAGCTGTTTTTT
-	TRBV16	-	TRBJ1-5	CASSQTFQPQHF	TGTGCCAGCAGCCAAACTTTTCAGCCCCAGCATTTT
-	TRBV20-1	many	TRBJ1-1	CSAEYMNTEAFF	TGCAGTGCTGAATATATGAACACTGAAGCTTTCTTT
TRBD1	TRBV9	-	TRBJ2-7	CASSPSFYSSALNRGPVSYEQYF	TGTGCCAGCTCACCATCGTTCTACTCTTCGGCACTAAACAGGGGGCCCGTGTCCTACGAGCAGTACTTC